This passage covers 3 T cell receptor beta chains from one sample sequenced in a study of human T cells and chemical hapten exposure. TCRdb independently ran MiXCR on the RACE reads; one entry per CDR3 protein. The table lists 38,000 or so distinct CDR3 sequences, more than 8% of them singletons, with 26% in the top ten. Regarding time point: patch test 3, about 24 weeks after DPC sensitization. The sample's treatment: therapeutic diphenylcyclopropenone sensitization with weekly scalp DPC. Total RNA was extracted from unfractionated whole blood. The source was whole blood, collected in connection with sensitization to the hapten diphenylcyclopropenone (DPC). These receptors all come from a man aged 50-60 years with alopecia areata. Some clones in this sample may be carry-over from other donors' samples.

V usage is TRBV12-3 or TRBV12-4 and J usage is TRBJ2-7; D call uncertain. The CDR3 is 13 residues long. Trimming took 3 bases from V and 2 from J, leaving 8 bases between them. The CDR3 region has the DNA TGTGCCAGCAGTTTGGCGGAAACCTACGAGCAGTACTTC. Protein product: CASSLAETYEQYF.

This clonotype was detected ten times or more. The chain recombines TRBV6-2 or TRBV6-3 with TRBJ1-1, with unresolved D. V lost 8 bases and J lost 6, with 13 bases in between. The germline gives CDR1 MNHEY, CDR2 SVGEGT. The CDR3 runs 12 residues. The CDR3 nucleotides read TGTGCCAGCCATAGACGGGATGCTGAAGCTTTCTTT. Translated, it gives CASHRRDAEAFF.

The chain is built from TRBV4-1 and TRBJ1-5; no reliable D call. The CDR3 runs to 13 residues. V was cut by 0 bases and J by 11 bases, with 11 bases left in between. Looked up from germline, CDR1 is MGHRA and CDR2 is YSYEKL. This chain's CDR3 is CASSQEGSGAQHF. In nucleotides, the CDR3 is TGCGCCAGCAGCCAAGAGGGGTCAGGAGCCCAGCATTTT.